This TCR beta chain was sequenced during a study of blood T cell repertoires in COVID-19. Across the study: Acute-phase and convalescent COVID-19 samples originated in the United States, Italy and Spain. T cells, B-cell-depleted T cells, or PBMCs provided the cDNA or gDNA that served as material.

Per the germline V gene, CDR1 is MDHEN and CDR2 is SYDVKM. V shed 5 bases and J shed 5 bases, with 13 bases lying between them. The CDR3 runs 14 residues. Seattle patient enrollment occurred during active infection, with longitudinal follow-up thereafter. How the authors handled the data: Amplification of reference gene primers provided the estimated nucleated cell counts. The assay was immunoSEQ multiplex PCR, and TCRdb's table has in-frame clones only and misses some. V and J calls and clone size are copied from that table; D and trimming were computed from the DNA. Found here are about 300,000 clones, roughly 91% of them singletons; the top ten hold around 1.9%.

This TCR was sampled from a woman younger than 45 with COVID-19, enrolled during active disease. Sequenced: peripheral blood. V usage is TRBV28 and J usage is TRBJ2-1; D is ambiguous. In DNA, the CDR3 is TGTGCCAGCAGTCAATATCTAGAAGACAATGAGCAGTTCTTC. Its translation is CASSQYLEDNEQFF.